The 18 T cell receptor beta chains reported below all come from one sample, sequenced in a study of blood T cells in healthy people across ages. Through a sample-barcoded 5' primer and a J-beta primer mix, a second PCR was run for 7 to 11 cycles. TCRdb re-called the 5' RACE reads through MiXCR, storing one row per CDR3 protein. Of about 1.5 million distinct CDR3 sequences listed, about 40% are singletons. Source material: blood. The receptors come from a woman between 18 and 29 years old in good health.

V and J are TRBV20-1 and TRBJ1-4; TRBD1 is a possible D gene (6 bases). Per the germline V gene, CDR1 is DFQATT and CDR2 is SNEGSKA (reference sequence). The V end was cut by 6 bases, the J end by 3 bases, with 20 bases between. The CDR3 length is 16 residues. The CDR3 loop is CSAEGGTRIPNEKLFF. The CDR3 bases are TGCAGTGCCGAAGGGGGGACCCGCATACCTAATGAAAAACTGTTTTTT.

The CDR3 DNA follows: TGTGCCAGCAGCGAGGGGACGGTGAAGCCCCAGCATTTT. It is translated as CASSEGTVKPQHF. This rearrangement joins TRBV7-9 to TRBJ1-5; tentative D call: TRBD1 (5 bases). Trimming left V 5 bases short and J 8 bases short, with 13 bases between. Germline lookup yields CDR1 SEHNR and CDR2 FQNEAQ (reference sequence). The CDR3 contains 13 residues.

A few counts support this clonotype. This chain uses TRBV12-3 or TRBV12-4 with TRBJ2-6; perhaps TRBD2 as D (5 bases). CDR3 length: 14 residues. The V and J ends lost 9 bases and 1 base respectively, with 10 bases between them. The CDR3 loop reads CASPRGSGANVLTF. DNA of the CDR3: TGTGCCAGTCCGAGAGGGTCTGGGGCCAACGTCCTGACTTTC.

This clonotype was detected a few times. The chain combines TRBV20-1 with TRBJ2-1; 14 bases match TRBD2. CDR3 length equals 19 residues. The germline V gene encodes CDR1 DFQATT and CDR2 SNEGSKA (reference sequence). After removal of 6 bases from V and 8 bases from J, the junction contained 21 bases not matched to a gene. The CDR3 reads CSALRPGTSGRNLRDEQFF. The CDR3 DNA reads TGCAGTGCCCTCAGACCCGGGACTAGCGGGAGAAACTTGCGGGATGAGCAGTTCTTC.

On this clonotype: Relative to the germline gene, one junction end is altered; a read error may explain this. The J gene is TRBJ2-5, the V gene TRBV5-1, with 8 bases identical to TRBD2. CDR3 size: 16 residues. Germline CDR1 SGHRS, CDR2 YFSETQ. CDR3 DNA sequence: TGCACCAGCAGCTTGACGACTAGCGACTCACAAGAGACCCAGTACTTC. Amino acid sequence: CTSSLTTSDSQETQYF.

This clonotype was observed a few times. The V call is TRBV12-3 or TRBV12-4, the J call TRBJ2-5; D call uncertain. The V gene lost 7 bases and the J gene lost 0 bases, with 9 bases spanning the gap. The length of the CDR3 is 13 residues. The CDR3 loop is CASTPPNQETQYF. The CDR3 coding sequence is TGTGCCAGCACCCCGCCCAACCAAGAGACCCAGTACTTC.

The rearrangement joins TRBV20-1 to TRBJ1-1, with a tentative D call TRBD1 (6 bases). The CDR3 spans 12 residues. Trimming took 3 bases from V and 8 from J, leaving 13 bases between them. Looked up from germline, CDR1 is DFQATT and CDR2 is SNEGSKA (reference sequence). The CDR3 reads CSASGGQGEAFF. The CDR3 nucleotides are TGCAGTGCTAGCGGGGGCCAGGGGGAAGCTTTCTTT.

This clonotype was picked up a small number of times. This chain connects TRBV5-1 to TRBJ1-5, with D possibly being TRBD1 (6 bases). The germline gives CDR1 SGHRS, CDR2 YFSETQ. The CDR3 runs to 14 residues. Trimming left V 4 bases short and J 5 bases short, with 13 bases between. The CDR3 is CASSLGQNDQPQHF. The DNA of the CDR3 is TGCGCCAGCAGCCTAGGACAGAATGATCAGCCCCAGCATTTT.

CDR3 protein: CSARDFADGGLAEAFF. CDR3 bases: TGCAGTGCTAGAGATTTTGCAGATGGGGGTTTGGCTGAAGCTTTCTTT. The chain is built from TRBV20-1 and TRBJ1-1; maybe TRBD1 (5 bases). Germline-derived CDR1 and CDR2 are DFQATT and SNEGSKA (reference sequence). V dropped 0 bases and J dropped 6 bases, with 20 bases sitting between them. The CDR3 runs 16 residues.

The chain recombines TRBV29-1 with TRBJ1-2, with a tentative D call TRBD1 (5 bases). The V gene lost 6 bases and the J gene lost 6 bases, with 8 bases spanning the gap. The CDR3 is 10 amino acids. CDR1 and CDR2 (germline): SQVTM, ANQGSEA. The CDR3 DNA reads TGCAGCGTGGGGGGGAATGGCTACACCTTC. This gives the protein CSVGGNGYTF.

V gene TRBV11-1 combines with J gene TRBJ2-3; 7 nucleotides match TRBD2. V shed 7 bases, J shed 4 bases, and the junction held 11 bases outside the gene matches. Germline V gene lookup returns CDR1 SGHAT and CDR2 FQDESV (reference sequence). There are 15 residues in the CDR3. The CDR3 nucleotides are TGTGCCAGCACCCGATACGCGGGGGAATCAGATACGCAGTATTTT. Residues: CASTRYAGESDTQYF.

The J gene is TRBJ1-1, the V gene TRBV3-1; D gene uncertain. The CDR3 covers 14 residues. Trimming pared 1 base from V and 4 bases from J, leaving 10 bases between. Germline assignment: CDR1 LGHDT and CDR2 YNNKEL (reference sequence). CDR3 sequence (DNA): TGTGCCAGCAGCCAAGCGGCATTAGTCACTGAAGCTTTCTTT. It specifies CASSQAALVTEAFF.

The chain joins TRBV5-1 to TRBJ2-2, with 8 bases matching TRBD1. Germline lookup yields CDR1 SGHRS and CDR2 YFSETQ. This CDR3 spans 18 amino acids. J was trimmed by 1 base and V by 0 bases; bases with no gene match: 8. The CDR3 region has the DNA TGCGCCAGCAGCTTGGCCGGGGGACAGGACGTGAACACCGGGGAGCTGTTTTTT. It specifies CASSLAGGQDVNTGELFF. The variable domain in full, completed from reference TRBV5-1 and TRBJ2-2, reads KAGVTQTPRYLIKTRGQQVTLSCSPISGHRSVSWYQQTPGQGLQFLFEYFSETQRNKGNFPGRFSGRQFSNSRSEMNVSTLELGDSALYLCASSLAGGQDVNTGELFFGEGSRLTVL.

In regard to this clonotype: A far larger clone lies a single base away; this is likely a read error. The chain links TRBV7-2 to TRBJ2-7, with no clear D. The length of the CDR3 is 12 residues. Per the germline V gene, CDR1 is SGHTA and CDR2 is FQGNSA. This CDR3 is CASSLGSYDQYF. The CDR3 DNA reads as TGTGCCAGCAGCTTAGGTTCCTACGACCAGTACTTC.

This clonotype has just a few counts. The chain links TRBV20-1 to TRBJ1-5; unclear D gene. Trimming pared 0 bases from V and 2 bases from J, leaving 14 bases between. CDR3 length: 16 amino acids. Germline CDR1 DFQATT, CDR2 SNEGSKA (reference sequence). CDR3: CSARDPGVFGNQPQHF. In nucleotides, the CDR3 is TGCAGTGCTAGAGATCCAGGAGTTTTCGGCAATCAGCCCCAGCATTTT.

The gene calls are TRBV7-9 and TRBJ1-1; no definite D call. This CDR3 comprises 15 residues. Trimming cost V 4 bases and J 11 bases, with 23 bases left between them. The germline V gene has CDR1 SEHNR and CDR2 FQNEAQ (reference sequence). The CDR3 protein is CASSSRQTPTESAFF. The DNA of the CDR3 is TGTGCCAGCAGCTCCCGCCAAACACCCACGGAATCGGCTTTCTTT.

V is TRBV29-1 and J is TRBJ1-2; no firm D call. CDR3 length: 11 amino acids. With 1 base removed from V and 8 bases from J, the gap between germline ends came to 8 bases. The germline gives CDR1 SQVTM, CDR2 ANQGSEA. CDR3 sequence (DNA): TGCAGCGTTGAAGGGCGGATGGGCTACACCTTC. As protein: CSVEGRMGYTF.

The J gene is TRBJ1-2, the V gene TRBV28; 7 bases fit TRBD1. In germline, CDR1 is MDHEN, CDR2 SYDVKM. V was clipped by 7 bases and J by 8 bases; unmatched bases: 4. The CDR3 has 11 amino acids. Here the CDR3 DNA reads TGTGCCAGCATCCAGGGGGACGGCTACACCTTC. This gives the protein CASIQGDGYTF.